The T cell receptor (beta chain) described here comes from a study of blood T cell repertoires in COVID-19. Turning to the study itself: PBMCs, B-cell-depleted T cells, or T cells were the source of the cDNA or gDNA that made up the material.

Here immunoSEQ multiplex PCR was the method, and the copy in TCRdb shows in-frame clones only, minus some. The repertoire holds roughly 100,000 clones, with around 87% as singletons. V dropped 6 bases and J dropped 7 bases, with 10 bases sitting between them. Germline V lookup: CDR1 MDHEN, CDR2 SYDVKM. The CDR3 contains 12 residues. This TCR derives from a human donor in a cohort sampled during active COVID-19. The sequenced sample consisted of peripheral blood. The chain employs TRBV28 and TRBJ1-5, with D unresolved. This CDR3 is CASSLLQQPQHF. The CDR3 DNA reads as TGTGCCAGCAGCCTTCTTCAGCAGCCCCAGCATTTT.